What follows describes a single TCR beta chain. This record comes from a study of blood T cell repertoires in COVID-19. Study in general: Italy, Spain and the United States were the sources of the convalescent and acute COVID-19 samples. PBMCs, B-cell-depleted T cells, or T cells were the source of the cDNA or gDNA that made up the material.

Per the authors' pipeline: The authors estimated nucleated cell counts from reference gene primer amplification. The assay was immunoSEQ multiplex PCR, and TCRdb's table has in-frame clones only and misses some. For V, J and clone size, that table is used; D and trimming come from the DNA. The sample holds around 250,000 clones, about nine tenths seen once. Germline V CDR1 and CDR2: SQVTM, ANQGSEA. V was clipped by 6 bases and J by 0 bases, with 11 bases between them. The CDR3 contains 14 residues. The sequenced sample consisted of peripheral blood. The source is a woman aged 40 to 49 who had recovered from COVID-19. The rearrangement uses TRBV29-1 and TRBJ2-2, with D possibly TRBD1 on 6 matching bases. The CDR3 loop reads CSVDGQTNTGELFF. The CDR3 DNA sequence: TGCAGCGTAGACGGACAGACGAACACCGGGGAGCTGTTTTTT.